The clone carrying this T cell receptor beta chain was detected only a few times. Its target is unknown. The sample comes from a study of T-cell memory formation after mild COVID-19. Study information: Each donor largely had its own TCR clusters. Study-wide results and limits: Contracting clones from day 15 to 85 showed balanced CD4/CD8; later expanders favored CD4+. Second-wave clones reaching peak frequency on day 37 lacked confirmed SARS-CoV-2 specificity.

Trimming took 5 bases from V and 5 from J, leaving 13 bases between them. Germline V gene data show CDR1 as SGHAT and CDR2 as FQNNGV. The CDR3 runs to 14 residues. In TCRdb, the 5' RACE reads were re-called with MiXCR into one record per CDR3 protein. The sample carries 300,000 to 350,000 distinct CDR3 sequences, approximately 13% recorded once. V is TRBV11-2 and J is TRBJ1-5; D not resolved. The clonotype comes from a man between 18 and 29 years old who had mild COVID-19 (a few samples of this study predate the infection). Cell type and time point are not known. Material: PBMCs or a T cell subset sorted from them (not recorded which). The CDR3 coding sequence is TGTGCCAGCAGCCTCCCGGGAGGCGATCAGCCCCAGCATTTT. Protein sequence: CASSLPGGDQPQHF.